The next 26 T cell receptor beta chains were all read from a single sample in a study of cytomegalovirus exposure and HLA in healthy donors. Researchers ran the PCR with 60 Vbeta and 13 Jbeta primers. Clones were read by immunoSEQ multiplex PCR, and TCRdb kept only the in-frame ones, dropping some. Of tens of thousands of clones in the sample, 82% are singletons; the top ten hold roughly 3.8%. Sequences were obtained from PBMCs. The receptor set was obtained from a man in his forties or fifties in good health and CMV-seronegative.

This clone was recorded once. V and J are TRBV5-1 and TRBJ2-7; TRBD1 matches 7 bases. The germline gives CDR1 SGHRS, CDR2 YFSETQ. V shed 3 bases and J 5 bases; nucleotides not matched to a gene: 5. CDR3 size: 13 residues. The CDR3 region has the DNA TGCGCCAGCAGCTCGGGACAGCTAAACGAGCAGTACTTC. This codes for CASSSGQLNEQYF. The variable domain in full, completed from reference TRBV5-1 and TRBJ2-7, reads KAGVTQTPRYLIKTRGQQVTLSCSPISGHRSVSWYQQTPGQGLQFLFEYFSETQRNKGNFPGRFSGRQFSNSRSEMNVSTLELGDSALYLCASSSGQLNEQYFGPGTRLTVT.

The chain combines TRBV28 with TRBJ2-7; D might be TRBD1 (6 bases). Germline lookup yields CDR1 MDHEN and CDR2 SYDVKM. V shed 8 bases and J shed 4 bases, with 9 bases lying between them. CDR3 length equals 11 residues. In DNA form, the CDR3 reads TGTGCCAGCGCGGACAGTTACGAGCAGTACTTC. This codes for CASADSYEQYF.

V usage is TRBV2 and J usage is TRBJ2-7; a weak D match, TRBD2 (5 bases). The V gene's germline CDR1 is SNHLY and CDR2 FYNNEI. The CDR3 length is 14 residues. The V gene lost 7 bases and the J gene lost 3 bases, with 16 bases spanning the gap. The CDR3: CASTVGLTSYEQYF. CDR3 in DNA: TGTGCCAGCACCGTAGGACTCACCAGCTACGAGCAGTACTTC. The complete variable domain, with remaining parts taken from reference TRBV2 and TRBJ2-7, reads EPEVTQTPSHQVTQMGQEVILRCVPISNHLYFYWYRQILGQKVEFLVSFYNNEISEKSEIFDDQFSVERPDGSNFTLKIRSTKLEDSAMYFCASTVGLTSYEQYFGPGTRLTVT.

The chain combines TRBV19 with TRBJ1-1; D gene ambiguous. The CDR3 covers 13 residues. Per the germline V gene, CDR1 is LNHDA and CDR2 is SQIVND (reference sequence). Trimming cost V 7 bases and J 2 bases, with 11 bases left between them. This CDR3 is CASTELSNTEAFF. CDR3 sequence (DNA): TGTGCCAGTACTGAACTGTCTAACACTGAAGCTTTCTTT.

The chain uses TRBV5-1 and TRBJ2-2; 16 bases fit TRBD2. Germline loops: CDR1 SGHRS, CDR2 YFSETQ. CDR3 size: 16 residues. With V trimmed by 4 bases and J by 5 bases, 2 bases remained unmatched. In DNA form, the CDR3 reads TGCGCCAGCAGCCCGGGACTAGCGGGAGGGACCGGGGAGCTGTTTTTT. Amino acid sequence: CASSPGLAGGTGELFF.

This clone appeared a single time. This sequence joins TRBV5-4 and TRBJ2-3, with D possibly matching TRBD2 (6 bases). Germline lookup yields CDR1 SGHNT and CDR2 YYREEE (reference sequence). Trimming shortened V by 3 bases and J by 7 bases, and 15 bases separated the two germline ends. This CDR3 has 14 residues. Written as DNA, the CDR3 is TGTGCCAGCAGCTCCCCGATGGGCGGGAATACGCAGTATTTT. Residues: CASSSPMGGNTQYF.

This clone was observed a few times. The genes are TRBV7-3 and TRBJ2-3; 11 bases line up with TRBD2. The CDR3 loop spans 19 amino acids. Trimming cost V 5 bases and J 0 bases; bases outside gene matches: 13. Germline V lookup: CDR1 SGHTA, CDR2 FQGTGA. The CDR3 nucleotides are TGTGCCAGCAGCCCACTGCAGGGACTAGCGGTTCTTAGCACAGATACGCAGTATTTT. Amino acid sequence: CASSPLQGLAVLSTDTQYF.

The chain carries TRBV28 and TRBJ2-7; a weak D match, TRBD1 (6 bases). The CDR3 runs 13 residues. Germline V gives CDR1 MDHEN, CDR2 SYDVKM. V dropped 6 bases and J dropped 4 bases, with 13 bases sitting between them. CDR3: CASRTGNFYEQYF. The CDR3 DNA is TGTGCCAGCAGGACAGGAAACTTTTACGAGCAGTACTTC.

The V call is TRBV29-1, the J call TRBJ1-2; D unclear. This CDR3 contains 14 residues. The ends were cut back, 1 base at V and 6 bases at J, with 15 bases in the middle. The germline V gene encodes CDR1 SQVTM and CDR2 ANQGSEA. The CDR3 loop is CSVEVRWGEDGYTF. The CDR3 DNA sequence: TGCAGCGTTGAAGTCCGGTGGGGAGAAGATGGCTACACCTTC.

The CDR3 loop is CASSYRQMQYF. For the CDR3, the DNA is TGTGCCAGCAGTTACAGACAGATGCAGTATTTT. The chain carries TRBV6-5 and TRBJ2-3, with D maybe TRBD1 (5 bases). Germline CDR1 MNHEY, CDR2 SVGAGI. This CDR3 region has 11 residues. The V gene lost 2 bases and the J gene lost 11 bases, with 8 bases spanning the gap.

This clone was seen once. This chain's CDR3 is CASRASFSTGELFF. DNA of the CDR3: TGTGCCAGCAGGGCTAGCTTTTCAACCGGGGAGCTGTTTTTT. The chain recombines TRBV11-3 with TRBJ2-2; D might be TRBD2 (5 bases). V was trimmed by 6 bases and J by 5 bases, leaving 13 bases between them. CDR3 length: 14 residues. Germline values: CDR1 SGHNT, CDR2 YENEEA.

The sample holds a few counts of this clone. The rearrangement uses TRBV5-1 and TRBJ1-1; D might be TRBD1 (6 bases). V was shortened by 1 base and J by 5 bases, with 9 bases between the two germline ends. CDR3 length: 13 residues. Germline V gene lookup returns CDR1 SGHRS and CDR2 YFSETQ. The CDR3 bases are TGCGCCAGCAGCTTGTTTACAGGGACTGAAGCTTTCTTT. Its translation is CASSLFTGTEAFF. The variable domain in full, completed from reference TRBV5-1 and TRBJ1-1, reads KAGVTQTPRYLIKTRGQQVTLSCSPISGHRSVSWYQQTPGQGLQFLFEYFSETQRNKGNFPGRFSGRQFSNSRSEMNVSTLELGDSALYLCASSLFTGTEAFFGQGTRLTVV.

CDR3: CASSYSGSESTDTQYF. Here the CDR3 DNA reads TGTGCCAGCAGTTACTCGGGGAGCGAATCCACAGATACGCAGTATTTT. The V gene is TRBV6-5, the J gene TRBJ2-3; D is perhaps TRBD2 (5 bases). The CDR3 consists of 16 residues. Between the trimmed V and J ends, which lost 0 bases and 2 bases, there was a span of 12 bases. CDR1 and CDR2 (germline): MNHEY, SVGAGI.

The chain joins TRBV2 to TRBJ2-1; 8 positions match TRBD2. Germline CDR1 reads SNHLY; CDR2 reads FYNNEI. The CDR3 sequence is 15 residues long. Trimming took 5 bases from V and 5 from J; bases not matched to a gene: 8. CDR3 sequence reads: CASSSGTRFDNEQFF. The CDR3 DNA is TGTGCCAGCAGTTCCGGGACTAGATTCGACAATGAGCAGTTCTTC.

The rearrangement links TRBV5-1 to TRBJ2-1; tentatively, D is TRBD2 (6 bases). Germline V gene sequence: CDR1 SGHRS, CDR2 YFSETQ. This CDR3 contains 16 residues. V dropped 4 bases and J dropped 1 base, with 15 bases sitting between them. CDR3 in amino acids: CASSIRSGSSYNEQFF. The CDR3 DNA follows: TGCGCCAGCAGCATTCGGAGCGGGTCTTCCTACAATGAGCAGTTCTTC.

This sequence joins TRBV11-1 and TRBJ2-1; 7 bases line up with TRBD1. The CDR3 consists of 13 residues. V gave up 7 bases and J gave up 9 bases; unmatched junction bases: 9. Germline V gene lookup returns CDR1 SGHAT and CDR2 FQDESV (reference sequence). CDR3 residues: CASTPKGASEQFF. CDR3 in DNA: TGTGCCAGCACCCCCAAGGGGGCAAGTGAGCAGTTCTTC.

The sample holds a few counts of this clone. The chain joins TRBV5-1 to TRBJ2-6, with D maybe TRBD1 (5 bases). Germline loops: CDR1 SGHRS, CDR2 YFSETQ. The CDR3 spans 18 residues. Trimming took off 0 bases at V and 0 bases at J, with 13 bases between the two ends. Here the CDR3 reads CASSLEGQGPSGANVLTF. CDR3 DNA sequence: TGCGCCAGCAGCTTGGAGGGGCAGGGCCCCTCTGGGGCCAACGTCCTGACTTTC.

The chain combines TRBV28 with TRBJ1-1, with D possibly TRBD1 on 6 matching bases. Germline values: CDR1 MDHEN, CDR2 SYDVKM. Trimming removed 4 bases from V and 4 bases from J, with 7 bases in between. This CDR3 has 12 residues. The CDR3 is CASSWTATEAFF. In DNA form, the CDR3 reads TGTGCCAGCAGTTGGACAGCCACTGAAGCTTTCTTT.

The chain carries TRBV28 and TRBJ1-1; 8 nucleotides match TRBD1. The CDR3 is 14 amino acids. J was trimmed by 5 bases and V by 6 bases; bases with no gene match: 8. Germline values: CDR1 MDHEN, CDR2 SYDVKM. CDR3 nucleotides: TGTGCCAGCAGGCCGGGGACAGGAGTGACTGAAGCTTTCTTT. It specifies CASRPGTGVTEAFF.

Comment on this clone: The sample has other DNA sequences that encode this CDR3 too. CDR3 region: CSVEDLGRPYEQYF. The CDR3, as DNA: TGCAGCGTTGAGGATCTGGGCAGACCCTACGAGCAGTACTTC. V gene TRBV29-1 combines with J gene TRBJ2-7; D gene uncertain. From germline, CDR1 is SQVTM and CDR2 ANQGSEA. The CDR3 sequence is 14 residues long. Trimming took 3 bases from V and 2 from J, leaving 14 bases between them.

Written as DNA, the CDR3 is TGCGCCAGCAGCCAAGAGCTTCTAGGACGGGGACAGGGATTCGAGCAGTACTTC. Encoded protein: CASSQELLGRGQGFEQYF. This chain uses TRBV4-3 with TRBJ2-7, with 9 nucleotides matching TRBD1. CDR1 and CDR2 from the germline V gene are LGHNA and YSLEER. V shed 0 bases, J shed 6 bases, and the junction held 15 bases outside the gene matches. This CDR3 has 18 residues.

This clone was observed a single time. V and J are TRBV19 and TRBJ2-5; 8 bases align to TRBD2. This CDR3 spans 14 amino acids. CDR1 and CDR2 (germline): LNHDA, SQIVND (reference sequence). The trim removed 10 bases at V and 5 bases at J, leaving 12 bases unmatched. Here the CDR3 reads CATAVSGGAETQYF. Here the CDR3 DNA reads TGTGCCACGGCGGTCTCGGGGGGGGCTGAGACCCAGTACTTC.

The chain joins TRBV7-9 to TRBJ2-3; 8 nucleotides line up with TRBD1. Germline V CDR1 and CDR2: SEHNR, FQNEAQ (reference sequence). Trimming took 3 bases from V and 3 from J; bases not matched to a gene: 2. This CDR3 comprises 14 residues. CDR3 DNA sequence: TGTGCCAGCAGCTTCAGGACAGGGACAGATACGCAGTATTTT. Residues: CASSFRTGTDTQYF.

The chain employs TRBV19 and TRBJ1-5; 7 bases agree with TRBD1. The V gene end was trimmed by 8 bases and the J gene end by 4 bases; junction bases not matched to a gene: 14. Germline V gene data show CDR1 as LNHDA and CDR2 as SQIVND (reference sequence). This CDR3 has 16 amino acids. The CDR3 coding sequence is TGTGCCAGTGCTTACCTCCGAACAGGGGCTAATCAGCCCCAGCATTTT. Its protein product is CASAYLRTGANQPQHF. The full variable domain, completed using reference TRBV19 and TRBJ1-5, is DGGITQSPKYLFRKEGQNVTLSCEQNLNHDAMYWYRQDPGQGLRLIYYSQIVNDFQKGDIAEGYSVSREKKESFPLTVTSAQKNPTAFYLCASAYLRTGANQPQHFGDGTRLSIL.

The rearrangement joins TRBV7-8 to TRBJ2-2, with D perhaps TRBD1 (5 bases). V lost 6 bases and J lost 7, with 15 bases in between. CDR1 is SGHVS, CDR2 FQNEAQ, per germline. This CDR3 comprises 14 residues. CDR3 sequence: CASRKQGADGELFF. In DNA, the CDR3 is TGTGCCAGCAGGAAGCAAGGGGCTGACGGGGAGCTGTTTTTT.

The CDR3 bases are TGTGCTGCGACACGGACTGCCCTCCTCTATGGCTACACCTTC. Amino acids: CAATRTALLYGYTF. The chain uses TRBV28 and TRBJ1-2; D unresolved. Germline V lookup: CDR1 MDHEN, CDR2 SYDVKM. The CDR3 loop spans 14 amino acids.